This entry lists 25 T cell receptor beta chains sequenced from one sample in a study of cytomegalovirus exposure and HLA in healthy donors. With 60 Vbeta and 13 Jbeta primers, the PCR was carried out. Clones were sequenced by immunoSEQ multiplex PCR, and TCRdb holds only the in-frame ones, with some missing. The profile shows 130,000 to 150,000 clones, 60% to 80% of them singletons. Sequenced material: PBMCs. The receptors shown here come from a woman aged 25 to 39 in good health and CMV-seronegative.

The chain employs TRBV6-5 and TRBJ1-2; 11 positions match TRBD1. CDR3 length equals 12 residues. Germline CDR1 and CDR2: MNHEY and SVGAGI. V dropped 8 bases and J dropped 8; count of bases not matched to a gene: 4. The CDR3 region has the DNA TGTGCCAGCGGGACAGGGGGAAGAGGCTACACCTTC. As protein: CASGTGGRGYTF.

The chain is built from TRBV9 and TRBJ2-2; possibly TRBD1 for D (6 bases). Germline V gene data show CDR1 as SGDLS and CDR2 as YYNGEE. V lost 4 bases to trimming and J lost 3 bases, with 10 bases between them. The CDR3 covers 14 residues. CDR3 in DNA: TGTGCCAGCAGCCCCCGGACAGACACCGGGGAGCTGTTTTTT. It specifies CASSPRTDTGELFF.

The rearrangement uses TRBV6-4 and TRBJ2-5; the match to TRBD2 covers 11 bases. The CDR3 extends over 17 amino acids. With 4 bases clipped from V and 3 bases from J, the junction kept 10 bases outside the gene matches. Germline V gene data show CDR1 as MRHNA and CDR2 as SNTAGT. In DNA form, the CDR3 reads TGTGCCAGCAGTGGTAATCCCGGGACTAGCGGAAAAGAGACCCAGTACTTC. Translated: CASSGNPGTSGKETQYF.

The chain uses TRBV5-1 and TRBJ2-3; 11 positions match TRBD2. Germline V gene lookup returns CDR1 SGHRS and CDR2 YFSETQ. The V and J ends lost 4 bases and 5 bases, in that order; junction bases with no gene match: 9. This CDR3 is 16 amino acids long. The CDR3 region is CASSTVSGGAGDTQYF. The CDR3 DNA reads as TGCGCCAGCAGCACGGTTAGCGGGGGGGCCGGAGATACGCAGTATTTT.

CDR3 in amino acids: CASSEGTGRYNEQFF. As DNA, the CDR3 is TGCGCCAGCAGCGAAGGGACAGGGAGATACAATGAGCAGTTCTTC. V usage is TRBV5-1 and J usage is TRBJ2-1; TRBD1 agrees at 9 bases. Germline lookup yields CDR1 SGHRS and CDR2 YFSETQ. The V segment lost 4 bases and the J segment 4 bases; nucleotides outside the gene matches: 6. This CDR3 is 15 amino acids long.

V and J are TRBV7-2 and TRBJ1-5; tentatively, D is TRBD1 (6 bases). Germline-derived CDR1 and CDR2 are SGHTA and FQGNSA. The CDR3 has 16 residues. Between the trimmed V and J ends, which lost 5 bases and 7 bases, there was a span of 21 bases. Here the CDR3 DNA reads TGTGCCAGCAGCCCCGGGACATCCCTGAGGAGGCAGCCCCAGCATTTT. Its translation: CASSPGTSLRRQPQHF.

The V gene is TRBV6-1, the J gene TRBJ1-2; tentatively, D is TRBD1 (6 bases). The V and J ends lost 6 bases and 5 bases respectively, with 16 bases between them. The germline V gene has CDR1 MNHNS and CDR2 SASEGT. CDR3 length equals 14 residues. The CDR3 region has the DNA TGTGCCAGCAGCTATACGGGACACCTATATGGCTACACCTTC. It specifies CASSYTGHLYGYTF.

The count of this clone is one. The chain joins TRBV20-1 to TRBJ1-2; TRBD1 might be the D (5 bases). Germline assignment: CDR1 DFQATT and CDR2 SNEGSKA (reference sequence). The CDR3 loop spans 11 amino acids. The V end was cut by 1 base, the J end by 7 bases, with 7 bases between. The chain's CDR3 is CSARGGVGYTF. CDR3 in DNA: TGCAGTGCTAGAGGGGGGGTTGGCTACACCTTC.

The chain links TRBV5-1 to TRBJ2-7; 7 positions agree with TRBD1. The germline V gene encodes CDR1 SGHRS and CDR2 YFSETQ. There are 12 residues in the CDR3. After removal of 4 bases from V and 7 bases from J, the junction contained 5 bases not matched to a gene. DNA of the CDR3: TGCGCCAGCAGCGCAGGGGGACGGGAGCAGTACTTC. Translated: CASSAGGREQYF.

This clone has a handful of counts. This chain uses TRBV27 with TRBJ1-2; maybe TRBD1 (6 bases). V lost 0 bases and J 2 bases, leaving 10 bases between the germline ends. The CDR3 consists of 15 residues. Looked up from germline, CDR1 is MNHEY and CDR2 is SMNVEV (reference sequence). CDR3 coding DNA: TGTGCCAGCAGTTTATCGCAGGGGCGCAACTATGGCTACACCTTC. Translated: CASSLSQGRNYGYTF.

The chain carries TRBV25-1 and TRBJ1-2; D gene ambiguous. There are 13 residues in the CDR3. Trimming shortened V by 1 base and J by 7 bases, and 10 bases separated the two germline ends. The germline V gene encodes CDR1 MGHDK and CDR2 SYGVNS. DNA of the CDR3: TGTGCCAGCAGTGAATCACCCTATAGTGGCTACACCTTC. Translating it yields CASSESPYSGYTF.

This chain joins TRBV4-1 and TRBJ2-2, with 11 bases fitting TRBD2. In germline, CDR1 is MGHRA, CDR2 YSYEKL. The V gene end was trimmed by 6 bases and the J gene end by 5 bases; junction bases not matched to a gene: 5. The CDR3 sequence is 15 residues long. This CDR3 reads CASRPTSGGTGELFF. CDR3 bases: TGCGCCAGCAGACCCACTAGCGGGGGAACCGGGGAGCTGTTTTTT.

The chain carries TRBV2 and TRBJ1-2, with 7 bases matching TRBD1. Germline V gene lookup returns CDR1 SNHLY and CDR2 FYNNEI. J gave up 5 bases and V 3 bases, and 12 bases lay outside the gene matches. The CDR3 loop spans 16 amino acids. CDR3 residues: CASSDPGGTANYGYTF. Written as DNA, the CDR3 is TGTGCCAGCAGTGATCCAGGGGGGACAGCGAATTATGGCTACACCTTC.

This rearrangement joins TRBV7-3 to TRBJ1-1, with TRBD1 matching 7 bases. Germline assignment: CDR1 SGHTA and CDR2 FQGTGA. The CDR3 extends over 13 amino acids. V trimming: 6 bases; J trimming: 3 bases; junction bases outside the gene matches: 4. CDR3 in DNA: TGTGCCAGCAGTACTGACAGGGACACTGAAGCTTTCTTT. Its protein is CASSTDRDTEAFF.

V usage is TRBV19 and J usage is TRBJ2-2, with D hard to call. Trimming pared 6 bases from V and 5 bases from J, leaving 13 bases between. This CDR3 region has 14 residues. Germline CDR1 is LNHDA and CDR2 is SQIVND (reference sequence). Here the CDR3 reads CASSLPAETGELFF. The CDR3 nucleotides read TGTGCCAGTAGCCTCCCGGCGGAAACCGGGGAGCTGTTTTTT. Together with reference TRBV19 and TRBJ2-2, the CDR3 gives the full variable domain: DGGITQSPKYLFRKEGQNVTLSCEQNLNHDAMYWYRQDPGQGLRLIYYSQIVNDFQKGDIAEGYSVSREKKESFPLTVTSAQKNPTAFYLCASSLPAETGELFFGEGSRLTVL.

The CDR3 is CASSLAVDSNYGYTF. The CDR3 DNA reads TGTGCCAGCAGCTTGGCCGTGGACTCAAACTATGGCTACACCTTC. The genes are TRBV5-4 and TRBJ1-2; D is unresolved. Germline V CDR1 and CDR2: SGHNT, YYREEE (reference sequence). The CDR3 sequence is 15 residues long. Trimming left V 0 bases short and J 2 bases short, with 11 bases between.

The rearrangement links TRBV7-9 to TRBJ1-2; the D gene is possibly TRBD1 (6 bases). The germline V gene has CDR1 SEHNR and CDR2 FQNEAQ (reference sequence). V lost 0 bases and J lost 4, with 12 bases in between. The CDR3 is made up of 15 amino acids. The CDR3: CASSLASGGAYGYTF. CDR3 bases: TGTGCCAGCAGCTTAGCATCTGGGGGGGCCTATGGCTACACCTTC. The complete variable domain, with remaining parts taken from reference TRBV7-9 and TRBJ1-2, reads DTGVSQNPRHKITKRGQNVTFRCDPISEHNRLYWYRQTLGQGPEFLTYFQNEAQLEKSRLLSDRFSAERPKGSFSTLEIQRTEQGDSAMYLCASSLASGGAYGYTFGSGTRLTVV.

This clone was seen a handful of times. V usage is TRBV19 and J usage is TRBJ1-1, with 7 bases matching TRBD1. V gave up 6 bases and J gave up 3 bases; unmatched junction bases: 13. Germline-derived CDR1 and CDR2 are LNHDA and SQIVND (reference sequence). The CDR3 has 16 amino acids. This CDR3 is CASSDERGREDTEAFF. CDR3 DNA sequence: TGTGCCAGTAGCGATGAAAGGGGGCGAGAGGACACTGAAGCTTTCTTT.

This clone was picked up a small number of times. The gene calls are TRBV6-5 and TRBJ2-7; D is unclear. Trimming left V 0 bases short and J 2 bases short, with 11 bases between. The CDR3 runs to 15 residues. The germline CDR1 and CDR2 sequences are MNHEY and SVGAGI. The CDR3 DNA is TGTGCCAGCAGTTACTCGAAGACGGGTCCCTACGAGCAGTACTTC. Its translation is CASSYSKTGPYEQYF.

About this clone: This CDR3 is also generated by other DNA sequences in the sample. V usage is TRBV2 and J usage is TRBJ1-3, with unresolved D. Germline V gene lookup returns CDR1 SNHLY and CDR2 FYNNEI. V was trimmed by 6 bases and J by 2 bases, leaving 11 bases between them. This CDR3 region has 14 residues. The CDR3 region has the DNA TGTGCCAGCAGGGAGGGAAGGGCTGGAAACACCATATATTTT. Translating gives CASREGRAGNTIYF.

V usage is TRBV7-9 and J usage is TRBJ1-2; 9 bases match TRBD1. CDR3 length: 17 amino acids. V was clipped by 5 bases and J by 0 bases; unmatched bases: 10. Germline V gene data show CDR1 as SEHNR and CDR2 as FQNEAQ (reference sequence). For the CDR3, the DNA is TGTGCCAGCAGCCCCCGGACAGGGGAGACTGCTAACTATGGCTACACCTTC. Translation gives CASSPRTGETANYGYTF.

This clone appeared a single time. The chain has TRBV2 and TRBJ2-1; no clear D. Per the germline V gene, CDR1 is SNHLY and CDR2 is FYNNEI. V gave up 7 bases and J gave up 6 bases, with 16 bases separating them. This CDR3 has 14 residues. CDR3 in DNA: TGTGCCAGCAAGCCCGCCGGAGACGGCAATGAGCAGTTCTTC. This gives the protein CASKPAGDGNEQFF.

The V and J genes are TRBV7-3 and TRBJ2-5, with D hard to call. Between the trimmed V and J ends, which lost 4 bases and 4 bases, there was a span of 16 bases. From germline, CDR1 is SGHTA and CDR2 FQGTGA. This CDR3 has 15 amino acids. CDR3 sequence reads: CASSSSGTVGETQYF. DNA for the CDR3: TGTGCCAGCAGCTCCTCCGGAACAGTAGGAGAGACCCAGTACTTC.

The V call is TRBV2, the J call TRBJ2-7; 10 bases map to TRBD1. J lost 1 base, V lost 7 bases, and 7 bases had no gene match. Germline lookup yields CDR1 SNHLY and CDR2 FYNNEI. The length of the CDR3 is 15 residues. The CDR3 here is CASNLPGQGSYEQYF. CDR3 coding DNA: TGTGCCAGCAACCTCCCGGGACAGGGGTCCTACGAGCAGTACTTC.

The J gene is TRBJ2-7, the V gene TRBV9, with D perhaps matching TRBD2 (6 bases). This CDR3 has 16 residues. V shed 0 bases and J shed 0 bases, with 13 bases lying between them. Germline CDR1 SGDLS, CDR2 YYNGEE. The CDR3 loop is CASSVGPGTPSYEQYF. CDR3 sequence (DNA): TGTGCCAGCAGCGTAGGTCCCGGGACTCCCTCCTACGAGCAGTACTTC. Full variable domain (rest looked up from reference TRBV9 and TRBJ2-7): DSGVTQTPKHLITATGQRVTLRCSPRSGDLSVYWYQQSLDQGLQFLIQYYNGEERAKGNILERFSAQQFPDLHSELNLSSLELGDSALYFCASSVGPGTPSYEQYFGPGTRLTVT.